The clone carrying this TCR beta chain was seen many times. Its cognate antigen is unknown. Library preparation followed earlier protocols using designated TCR primers. TCRdb fed the PCR reads into MiXCR, producing one record per CDR3 protein. Here the sample spans approximately 97,000 distinct CDR3 sequences, roughly 24% being singletons. The sample is drawn from a study of molecular identifiers for immune sequencing clone quantification. Whole-study context: Replicates involved a five-way split of RNA from approximately 20,000 or 100,000 naive CD8 cells, with sequencing of four.

This CDR3 spans 16 amino acids. Trimming took 5 bases from V and 2 from J, leaving 15 bases between them. CDR1 is SEHNR, CDR2 FQNEAQ, per germline (reference sequence). Points from the study as a whole: The study found clones above 20 RNA copies held over 98% of effector molecules and under 1% in naive cells. With a barcode shared among identical TCR molecules, highly expanded clone sizes could be underestimated.

The chain carries TRBV7-9 and TRBJ1-4, with D maybe TRBD1 (6 bases). This clonotype was sampled from a human donor in good health. Some libraries in this study had Jurkat cell RNA spiked in. The sequencing input was naive CD8+ T cells from blood, with Jurkat cell RNA spiked in. Described subset: FACS-sorted CD8+CD4-CCR7+CD45RA+ naive T cells. The CDR3 is CASSLGGGGTNEKLFF. The DNA of the CDR3 is TGTGCCAGCAGCCTCGGTGGGGGGGGCACTAATGAAAAACTGTTTTTT.